This T cell receptor (beta chain) emerged from a study of cytomegalovirus exposure and HLA in healthy donors. Findings and limits, study-wide: Specificity for CMV antigens was confirmed in vitro for three of the CMV-associated chains.

Germline V gives CDR1 LNHDA, CDR2 SQIVND (reference sequence). Losses at the gene ends were 3 bases for V and 5 bases for J; bases not matched to a gene: 11. CDR3 length: 16 residues. With respect to this clone: Its antigen is unknown.

PCR employed 60 Vbeta and 13 Jbeta primers. Data came from immunoSEQ multiplex PCR; TCRdb stores just in-frame clones and leaves some out. In the table there are about 110,000 clones, around 88% of which are singletons. The gene calls are TRBV19 and TRBJ2-5, with 8 bases identical to TRBD2. The sequencing sample was made of PBMCs. The clonotype comes from a man between 35 and 55 years old in good health and CMV-seronegative. CDR3 DNA: TGTGCCAGTAGTATCGATCGGGAGGGGACTAGGGAGACCCAGTACTTC. Translated: CASSIDREGTRETQYF. The variable domain in full, completed from reference TRBV19 and TRBJ2-5, reads DGGITQSPKYLFRKEGQNVTLSCEQNLNHDAMYWYRQDPGQGLRLIYYSQIVNDFQKGDIAEGYSVSREKKESFPLTVTSAQKNPTAFYLCASSIDREGTRETQYFGPGTRLLVL.